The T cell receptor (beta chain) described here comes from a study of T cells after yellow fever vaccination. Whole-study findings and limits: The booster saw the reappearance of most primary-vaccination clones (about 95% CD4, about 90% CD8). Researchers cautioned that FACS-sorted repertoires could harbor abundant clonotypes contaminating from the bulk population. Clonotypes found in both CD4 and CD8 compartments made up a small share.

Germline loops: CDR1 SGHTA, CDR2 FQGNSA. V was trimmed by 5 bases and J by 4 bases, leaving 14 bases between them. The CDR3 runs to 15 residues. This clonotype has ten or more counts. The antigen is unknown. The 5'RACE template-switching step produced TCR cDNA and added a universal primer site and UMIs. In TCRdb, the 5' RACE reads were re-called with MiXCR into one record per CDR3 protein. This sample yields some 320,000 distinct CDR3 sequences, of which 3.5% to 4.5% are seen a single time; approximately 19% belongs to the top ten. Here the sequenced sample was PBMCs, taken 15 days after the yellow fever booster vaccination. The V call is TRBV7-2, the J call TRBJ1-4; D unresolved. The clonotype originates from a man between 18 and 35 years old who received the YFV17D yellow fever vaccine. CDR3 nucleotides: TGTGCCAGCAGCAGCTACTCAGCCGGTAATGAAAAACTGTTTTTT. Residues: CASSSYSAGNEKLFF.